The clone carrying this TCR beta chain was detected a few times. The target antigen is unknown. The data belong to a study of cytomegalovirus exposure and HLA in healthy donors. Germline assignment: CDR1 SNHLY and CDR2 FYNNEI. The CDR3 has 15 amino acids. Unmatched junction bases numbered 3, after V lost 8 bases and J lost 0 bases. Notes on the study in general: Follow-up analysis seemed to connect common viral pathogens with several of the most significant clusters identified. The study recorded 164 TCR beta chains that were cytomegalovirus-associated. Most sequenced TCRs were rare (though some public TCRs occurred in many donors).

Primers included in the PCR were 60 Vbeta and 13 Jbeta primers. The table came from immunoSEQ multiplex PCR; TCRdb's copy has only in-frame clones and leaves some out. This table holds about 160,000 clones, around 80% found once. The sample comprised PBMCs. This TCR was recovered from a girl aged 10-17 years in good health and CMV-seropositive. The chain combines TRBV2 with TRBJ2-1, with TRBD2 identical over 11 bases. CDR3 DNA sequence: TGTGCCAGCTTAGCGGGAGGGCCCTCCTACAATGAGCAGTTCTTC. Residues: CASLAGGPSYNEQFF.